This T cell receptor (beta chain) derives from a study of blood T cell repertoires in COVID-19. The germline CDR1 and CDR2 sequences are SQVTM and ANQGSEA. The V end lost 4 bases, the J end lost 5 bases, and 11 bases lay between the germline ends. The CDR3 is 13 amino acids. TCRdb's copy holds only in-frame clones and misses some; the assay was immunoSEQ multiplex PCR. The table includes around 50,000 clones, about four fifths detected once. Sequencing was performed on peripheral blood. The chain links TRBV29-1 to TRBJ1-4; D is uncertain. This sequence originates from an elderly man with COVID-19, enrolled during active disease. The CDR3 is CSVVEHLNEKLFF. CDR3 DNA: TGCAGCGTTGTCGAACATCTGAATGAAAAACTGTTTTTT.